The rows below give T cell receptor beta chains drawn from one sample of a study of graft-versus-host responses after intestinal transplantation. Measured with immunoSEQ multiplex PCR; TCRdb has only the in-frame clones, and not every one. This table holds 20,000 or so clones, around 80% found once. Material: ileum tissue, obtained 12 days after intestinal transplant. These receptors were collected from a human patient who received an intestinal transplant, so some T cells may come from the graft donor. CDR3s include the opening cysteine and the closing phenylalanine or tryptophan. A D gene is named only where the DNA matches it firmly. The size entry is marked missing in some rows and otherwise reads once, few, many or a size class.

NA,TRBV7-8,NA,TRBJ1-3,CASSLIGGGNTIYF,TGTGCCAGCAGCTTAATTGGGGGGGGAAACACCATATATTTT
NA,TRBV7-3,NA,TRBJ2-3,CASSFAAGTDTQYF,TGTGCCAGCAGCTTTGCGGCGGGCACAGATACGCAGTATTTT
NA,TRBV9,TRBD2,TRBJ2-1,CASSVAGLAPFGEQFF,TGTGCCAGCAGCGTCGCTGGACTAGCCCCATTCGGGGAGCAGTTCTTC
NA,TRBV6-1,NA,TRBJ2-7,CASSEGGQYEQYF,TGTGCCAGCAGTGAGGGGGGTCAATACGAGCAGTACTTC
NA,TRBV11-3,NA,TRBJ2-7,CASSYSRGTAPYEQYF,TGTGCCAGCAGCTACTCACGCGGGACAGCCCCTTACGAGCAGTACTTC
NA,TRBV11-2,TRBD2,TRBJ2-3,CASSPWAGGATDTQYF,TGTGCCAGCAGCCCCTGGGCGGGAGGAGCCACAGATACGCAGTATTTT
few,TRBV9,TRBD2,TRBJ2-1,CASSVGGLAQYNEQFF,TGTGCCAGCAGCGTGGGAGGACTAGCACAATACAATGAGCAGTTCTTC
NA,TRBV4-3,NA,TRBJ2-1,CASSQAGRGPEQFF,TGCGCCAGCAGCCAAGCCGGGAGGGGGCCGGAGCAGTTCTTC
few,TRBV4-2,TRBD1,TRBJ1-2,CASSQDLRQGPWGYTF,TGTGCCAGCAGCCAAGATTTGAGACAGGGCCCTTGGGGCTACACCTTC
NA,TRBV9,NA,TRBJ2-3,CASSLSPSGSTDTQYF,TGTGCCAGCAGCCTTAGCCCCAGCGGCAGCACAGATACGCAGTATTTT
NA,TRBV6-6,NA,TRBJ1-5,CASSPRGAGNQPQHF,TGTGCCAGCAGTCCCCGGGGGGCCGGCAATCAGCCCCAGCATTTT
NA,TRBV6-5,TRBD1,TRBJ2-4,CASTGGKNIQYF,TGTGCCAGTACAGGGGGCAAAAACATTCAGTACTTC
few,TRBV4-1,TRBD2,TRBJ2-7,CASSQGLADSYEQYF,TGCGCCAGCAGCCAGGGCCTAGCGGACTCCTACGAGCAGTACTTC
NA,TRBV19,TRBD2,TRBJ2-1,CASRISGPNSLNEQFF,TGTGCCAGTAGGATTAGCGGGCCCAACTCTCTCAATGAGCAGTTCTTC
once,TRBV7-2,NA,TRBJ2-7,CASSSDRYEGSYEQYF,TGTGCCAGCAGCTCAGACAGGTACGAGGGCTCCTACGAGCAGTACTTC
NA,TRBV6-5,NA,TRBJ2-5,CASSYGAGHHQTQYF,TGTGCCAGCAGTTACGGAGCGGGACATCATCAGACCCAGTACTTC
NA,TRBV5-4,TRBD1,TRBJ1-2,CASSWGTGNNYGYTF,TGTGCCAGCAGCTGGGGGACAGGGAATAACTATGGCTACACCTTC
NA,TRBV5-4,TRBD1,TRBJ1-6,CASSPGQGYNSPLHF,TGTGCCAGCAGCCCCGGACAGGGCTATAATTCACCCCTCCACTTT
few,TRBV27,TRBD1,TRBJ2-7,CASSWGTGQTEQYF,TGTGCCAGCAGTTGGGGGACAGGGCAGACCGAGCAGTACTTC
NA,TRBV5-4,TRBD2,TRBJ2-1,CASSLGLAGGYNEQFF,TGTGCCAGCAGCTTGGGACTAGCGGGGGGTTACAATGAGCAGTTCTTC
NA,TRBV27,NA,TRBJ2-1,CASSLYGRVRSYNEQFF,TGTGCCAGCAGTTTATACGGCAGGGTGAGGTCCTACAATGAGCAGTTCTTC
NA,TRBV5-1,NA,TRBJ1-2,CASSYHQLKTGNGYTF,TGCGCCAGCAGCTATCACCAACTAAAGACAGGAAATGGCTACACCTTC
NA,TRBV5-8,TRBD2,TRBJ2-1,CASSQVSGAVYNEQFF,TGTGCCAGCAGCCAAGTTAGCGGGGCCGTCTACAATGAGCAGTTCTTC
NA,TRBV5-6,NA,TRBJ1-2,CASSGFVGASGYTF,TGTGCCAGCAGCGGGTTTGTGGGGGCCTCAGGCTACACCTTC
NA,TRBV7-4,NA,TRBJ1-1,CASSFGGVAFF,TGTGCCAGCAGCTTCGGGGGGGTAGCTTTCTTT
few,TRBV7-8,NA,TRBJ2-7,CASSSPGYEQYF,TGTGCCAGCAGCTCACCGGGCTACGAGCAGTACTTC
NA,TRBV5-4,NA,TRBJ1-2,CASSLGGAEINGYTF,TGTGCCAGCAGCTTAGGAGGGGCTGAGATCAATGGCTACACCTTC
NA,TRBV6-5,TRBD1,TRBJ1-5,CASSSRGTEPQHF,TGTGCCAGCAGCAGCAGGGGGACGGAGCCCCAGCATTTT
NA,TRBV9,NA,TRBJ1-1,CASSPLHPANTEAFF,TGTGCCAGCAGCCCACTACACCCAGCCAACACTGAAGCTTTCTTT
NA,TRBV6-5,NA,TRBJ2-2,CASSPDTRPTGELFF,TGTGCCAGCAGCCCCGACACGCGACCCACCGGGGAGCTGTTTTTT
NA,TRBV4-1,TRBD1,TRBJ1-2,CASSLGQGANYGYTF,TGCGCCAGCAGCCTTGGACAGGGGGCTAACTATGGCTACACCTTC
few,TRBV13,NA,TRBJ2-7,CASSSSGTRANEQYF,TGTGCCAGCAGCTCTTCCGGGACAAGGGCTAACGAGCAGTACTTC
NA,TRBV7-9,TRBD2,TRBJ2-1,CASSSRGGQSSYNEQFF,TGTGCCAGCAGCTCCCGGGGGGGCCAATCGTCCTACAATGAGCAGTTCTTC
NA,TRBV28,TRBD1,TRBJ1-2,CASSYPGQGWPYF,TGTGCCAGCAGTTACCCGGGACAGGGGTGGCCGTACTTC
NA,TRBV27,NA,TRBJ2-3,CASRGEGRCDTDTQYF,TGTGCCAGTCGTGGTGAGGGAAGGTGTGACACAGATACGCAGTATTTT
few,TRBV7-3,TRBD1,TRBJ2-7,CASSLDRGVYEQYF,TGTGCCAGCAGCTTAGACAGGGGCGTCTACGAGCAGTACTTC
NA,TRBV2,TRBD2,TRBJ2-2,CASSPGGYTGELFF,TGTGCCAGCTCCCCGGGGGGTTACACCGGGGAGCTGTTTTTT
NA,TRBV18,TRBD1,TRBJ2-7,CASSPAWDRGYEQYF,TGTGCCAGCTCACCAGCCTGGGACAGGGGCTACGAGCAGTACTTT
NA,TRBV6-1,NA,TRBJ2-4,CASSVLGLQSKNIQYF,TGTGCCAGCAGTGTCTTGGGCCTCCAATCCAAAAACATTCAGTACTTC
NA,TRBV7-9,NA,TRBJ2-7,CASSPLGGAGEQYF,TGTGCCAGCAGCCCACTGGGGGGGGCGGGTGAGCAGTACTTC
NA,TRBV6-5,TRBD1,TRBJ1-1,CASSSRTGGAFF,TGTGCCAGCAGTTCAAGGACAGGTGGAGCTTTCTTT
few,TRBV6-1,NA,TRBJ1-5,CASSPRAQPQHF,TGTGCCAGCAGCCCCAGGGCTCAGCCCCAGCATTTT
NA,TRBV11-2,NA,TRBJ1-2,CASSFFGGGYTF,TGTGCCAGCAGCTTTTTTGGAGGGGGCTACACCTTC
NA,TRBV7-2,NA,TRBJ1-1,CASTLGGGRTEAFF,TGTGCCAGCACCCTCGGGGGGGGTAGGACTGAAGCTTTCTTT
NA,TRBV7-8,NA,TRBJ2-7,CASSWEAATYEQYF,TGTGCCAGCAGCTGGGAAGCGGCGACCTACGAGCAGTACTTC
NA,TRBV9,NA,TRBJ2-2,CASSESRTWAKNTGELFF,TGTGCCAGCAGCGAAAGTAGAACGTGGGCAAAGAACACCGGGGAGCTGTTTTTT
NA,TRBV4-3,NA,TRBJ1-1,CASSPGPGVGITEAFF,TGCGCCAGCAGCCCAGGTCCGGGGGTGGGGATCACTGAAGCTTTCTTT
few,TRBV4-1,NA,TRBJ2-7,CASSQVLSSYEQYF,TGCGCCAGCAGCCAAGTTCTTAGCTCCTACGAGCAGTACTTC
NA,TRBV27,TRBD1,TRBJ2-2,CASSPGTVYGELFF,TGTGCCAGCAGTCCGGGGACAGTATACGGGGAGCTGTTTTTT
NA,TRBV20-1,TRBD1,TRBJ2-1,CSVPAGGQFF,TGCAGTGTCCCCGCAGGGGGGCAGTTCTTC
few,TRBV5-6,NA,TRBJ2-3,CASSSLRQRHVTDTQYF,TGTGCCAGCAGCTCACTTCGACAGAGGCATGTCACAGATACGCAGTATTTT
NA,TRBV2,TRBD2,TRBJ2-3,CASSSLADTQYF,TGTGCCAGCAGTTCACTAGCGGATACGCAGTATTTT
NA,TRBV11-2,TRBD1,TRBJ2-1,CASSLQDREWGEQFF,TGTGCCAGCAGCTTACAGGACAGGGAATGGGGTGAGCAGTTCTTC